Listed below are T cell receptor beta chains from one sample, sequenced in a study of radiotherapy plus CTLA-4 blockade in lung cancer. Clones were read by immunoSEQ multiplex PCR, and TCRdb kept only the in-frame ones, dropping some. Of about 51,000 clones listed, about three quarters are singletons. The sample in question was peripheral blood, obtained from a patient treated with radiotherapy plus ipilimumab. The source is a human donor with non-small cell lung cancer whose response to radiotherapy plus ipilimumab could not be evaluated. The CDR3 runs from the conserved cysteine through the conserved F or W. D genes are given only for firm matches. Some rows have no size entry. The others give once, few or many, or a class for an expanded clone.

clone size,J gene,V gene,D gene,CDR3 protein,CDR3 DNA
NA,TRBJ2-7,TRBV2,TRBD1,CASIAGTGAYEQYF,TGTGCCAGCATTGCAGGGACAGGGGCCTACGAGCAGTACTTC
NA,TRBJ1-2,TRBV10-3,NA,CAINRRGGYGYTF,TGTGCCATCAATCGAAGGGGAGGATATGGCTACACCTTC
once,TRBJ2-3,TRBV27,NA,CASRPAGRTDTQYF,TGTGCCAGTCGACCAGCAGGTAGGACAGATACGCAGTATTTT
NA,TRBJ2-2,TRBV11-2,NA,CASSLANTGELFF,TGTGCCAGCAGCTTAGCAAACACCGGGGAGCTGTTTTTT
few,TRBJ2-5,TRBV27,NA,CASSFIAAQETQYF,TGTGCCAGCAGTTTCATAGCGGCTCAAGAGACCCAGTACTTC
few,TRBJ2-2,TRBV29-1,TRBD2,CSVEATVGLAGAGELFF,TGCAGCGTTGAAGCGACCGTGGGACTAGCGGGGGCCGGGGAGCTGTTTTTT
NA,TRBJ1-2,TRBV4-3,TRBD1,CASSQERAGGYGYTF,TGCGCCAGCAGCCAAGAGAGGGCAGGGGGATATGGCTACACCTTC
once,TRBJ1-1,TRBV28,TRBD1,CASASSQGAFAEAFF,TGTGCCAGCGCTTCTTCACAGGGGGCATTCGCTGAAGCTTTCTTT
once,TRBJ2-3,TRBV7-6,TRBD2,CASSSSGGNSNTQYF,TGTGCCAGCAGTTCCAGCGGGGGGAACTCAAATACGCAGTATTTT
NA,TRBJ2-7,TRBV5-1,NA,CASSPGQYEQYF,TGCGCCAGCAGCCCCGGACAGTACGAGCAGTACTTC
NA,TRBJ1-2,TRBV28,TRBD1,CASSFRFGTGDNTF,TGTGCCAGCAGTTTCCGCTTTGGGACAGGTGACAATACCTTC
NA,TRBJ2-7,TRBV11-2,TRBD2,CASSFRTSGSYEQYF,TGTGCCAGCAGCTTTCGGACTAGCGGGAGCTACGAGCAGTACTTC
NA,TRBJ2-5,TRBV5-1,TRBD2,CASNIAGGPLETQYF,TGCGCCAGCAATATAGCGGGAGGGCCATTGGAGACCCAGTACTTC
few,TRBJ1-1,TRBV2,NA,CAIMDTGRTEAFF,TGTGCCATTATGGACACCGGGCGGACTGAAGCTTTCTTT
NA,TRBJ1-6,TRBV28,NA,CASSYNYNSPLHF,TGTGCCAGCAGTTATAACTATAATTCACCCCTCCACTTT
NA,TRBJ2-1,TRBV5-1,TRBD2,CASSSLAGGPSSYNEQFF,TGCGCCAGCAGCTCTCTGGCGGGGGGCCCCAGCTCCTACAATGAGCAGTTCTTC
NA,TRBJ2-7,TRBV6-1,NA,CASSEVPGVKEQYF,TGTGCCAGCAGTGAAGTGCCAGGGGTAAAAGAGCAGTACTTC
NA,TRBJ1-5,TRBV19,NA,CASSTPRAPDQPQHF,TGTGCCAGTAGTACCCCCAGGGCTCCGGATCAGCCCCAGCATTTT
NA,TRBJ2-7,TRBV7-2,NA,CASSYRGPLGGEQYF,TGTGCCAGCAGCTACCGGGGCCCGCTCGGGGGCGAGCAGTACTTC
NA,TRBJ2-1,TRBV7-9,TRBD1,CASSLIQGKFF,TGTGCCAGCAGCTTAATACAGGGGAAGTTCTTC
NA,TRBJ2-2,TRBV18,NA,CASSQSISEVTGELFF,TGTGCCAGCTCACAATCTATCTCCGAAGTCACCGGGGAGCTGTTTTTT
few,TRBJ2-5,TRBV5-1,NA,CASRVMAHHYKETQYF,TGCGCCAGCAGAGTGATGGCACACCATTATAAAGAGACCCAGTACTTC
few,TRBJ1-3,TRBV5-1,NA,CASSLNFDTSSGNTIYF,TGCGCCAGCAGCCTGAACTTTGACACGAGCTCTGGAAACACCATATATTTT
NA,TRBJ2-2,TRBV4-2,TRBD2,CASSQELALTGELFF,TGTGCCAGCAGCCAAGAACTAGCGTTGACCGGGGAGCTGTTTTTT
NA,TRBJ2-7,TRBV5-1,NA,CASSPLISYEQYF,TGCGCCAGCAGCCCACTCATCTCCTACGAGCAGTACTTC
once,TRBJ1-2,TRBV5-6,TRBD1,CASSRRGQFGYTF,TGTGCCAGCAGCCGCAGGGGGCAGTTTGGCTACACCTTC
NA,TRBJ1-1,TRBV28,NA,CASSLFQTGEAFF,TGTGCCAGCAGTTTATTCCAGACAGGTGAAGCTTTCTTT
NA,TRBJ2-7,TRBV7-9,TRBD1,CASSTHRGQGIPYEQYF,TGTGCCAGCAGCACCCACCGGGGACAGGGTATCCCCTACGAGCAGTACTTC
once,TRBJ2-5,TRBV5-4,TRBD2,CASSLAGREGGETQYF,TGTGCCAGCAGCCTGGCGGGACGGGAGGGGGGGGAGACCCAGTACTTC
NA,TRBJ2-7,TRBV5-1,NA,CASSLFQGPYEQYF,TGCGCCAGCAGCTTGTTTCAGGGGCCCTACGAGCAGTACTTC
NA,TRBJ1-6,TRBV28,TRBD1,CASSCDGPGTGGSDNSPLHF,TGTGCCAGCAGTTGTGATGGTCCCGGGACAGGGGGAAGTGATAATTCACCCCTCCACTTT
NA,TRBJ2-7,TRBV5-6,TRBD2,CASSFGGVEQYF,TGTGCCAGCAGCTTTGGGGGGGTCGAGCAGTACTTC
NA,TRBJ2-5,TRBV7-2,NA,CASSRATQSVETQYF,TGTGCCAGCAGCCGTGCCACTCAAAGCGTGGAGACCCAGTACTTC
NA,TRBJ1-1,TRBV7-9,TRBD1,CASSLTGGAGTEAFF,TGTGCCAGCAGCTTGACAGGGGGCGCTGGGACTGAAGCTTTCTTT
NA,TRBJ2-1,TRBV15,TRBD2,CATSRQLLGTSGGRNEQFF,TGTGCCACCAGCAGGCAACTCCTTGGGACTAGCGGGGGGCGGAATGAGCAGTTCTTC
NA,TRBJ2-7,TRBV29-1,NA,CSVLTPGLGQYF,TGCAGCGTCTTAACCCCAGGGCTTGGGCAGTACTTC
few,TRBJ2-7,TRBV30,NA,CAWRPKDRSYEQYF,TGTGCCTGGAGGCCGAAAGACAGGTCCTACGAGCAGTACTTC
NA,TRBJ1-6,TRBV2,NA,CASLADYNSPLHF,TGTGCCAGCCTGGCAGACTATAATTCACCCCTCCACTTT
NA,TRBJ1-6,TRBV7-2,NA,CASTRTAPADSPLHF,TGTGCCAGCACGCGGACAGCTCCCGCAGATTCACCCCTCCACTTT
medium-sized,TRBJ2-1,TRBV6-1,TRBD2,CACKGTSGNEQFF,TGTGCCTGTAAGGGGACTAGCGGTAATGAGCAGTTCTTC
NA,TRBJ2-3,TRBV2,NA,CASRQGPDTQYF,TGTGCCAGCAGACAGGGACCAGATACGCAGTATTTT
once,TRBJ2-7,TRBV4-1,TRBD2,CASSQEIAGGGYEQYF,TGCGCCAGCAGCCAAGAGATAGCGGGGGGAGGTTACGAGCAGTACTTC
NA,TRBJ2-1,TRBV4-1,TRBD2,CASSQRLAGGDGSYNEQFF,TGCGCCAGCAGCCAAAGACTAGCGGGGGGCGACGGCTCCTACAATGAGCAGTTCTTC
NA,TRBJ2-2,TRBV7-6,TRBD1,CASSLGTAHTGELFF,TGTGCCAGCAGCTTGGGGACAGCCCACACCGGGGAGCTGTTTTTT
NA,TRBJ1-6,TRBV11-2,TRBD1,CASSLNRGVSSPLHF,TGTGCCAGCAGCCTAAACAGGGGAGTGAGCTCACCCCTCCACTTT
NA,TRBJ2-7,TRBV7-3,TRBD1,CASSYTGGLYEQYF,TGTGCCAGCAGCTACACAGGGGGCCTCTACGAGCAGTACTTC
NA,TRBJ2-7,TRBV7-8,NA,CASSSALAEQYF,TGTGCCAGCAGCTCGGCCTTAGCTGAGCAGTACTTC
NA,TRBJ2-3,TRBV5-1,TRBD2,CASRLPGTSGSADTQYF,TGCGCCAGCAGGCTGCCCGGGACTAGCGGGAGCGCAGATACGCAGTATTTT
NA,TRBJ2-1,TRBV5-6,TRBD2,CASSSPGLAGLDNEQFF,TGTGCCAGCAGCTCACCGGGACTAGCGGGGCTAGACAATGAGCAGTTCTTC
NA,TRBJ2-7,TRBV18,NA,CASSPGAGAYEQYF,TGTGCCAGCTCACCGGGGGCAGGGGCCTACGAGCAGTACTTC